The 17 T cell receptor beta chains below all came from one sample that was sequenced in a study of CD8 T cells in Susac syndrome. With random hexamers, roughly 0.45 to 1 ug RNA was reverse transcribed. TCRdb re-analysed the immunoSEQ multiplex PCR reads in MiXCR, keeping a single row per CDR3 protein. This sample carries about 280,000 distinct CDR3 sequences, around 83% of them seen once, and the ten largest clones take approximately 0.11%. Sample: CD8+ T cells from PBMCs. These receptors were collected from a human donor with multiple sclerosis.

This clonotype was counted a few times. The chain couples TRBV6-5 to TRBJ2-2; 7 bases agree with TRBD2. Germline lookup yields CDR1 MNHEY and CDR2 SVGAGI. V was pared by 0 bases and J by 8 bases, with 3 bases of the junction left unmatched. This CDR3 has 14 amino acids. CDR3 in amino acids: CASSYSRDYGELFF. The CDR3 DNA reads TGTGCCAGCAGTTACTCCCGGGACTATGGGGAGCTGTTTTTT.

V usage is TRBV20-1 and J usage is TRBJ2-2; a possible D gene is TRBD1 (5 bases). V dropped 2 bases and J dropped 7 bases, with 5 bases sitting between them. Germline assignment: CDR1 DFQATT and CDR2 SNEGSKA (reference sequence). There are 11 residues in the CDR3. Written as DNA, the CDR3 is TGCAGTGCTAGACAGGGCGGGGAGCTGTTTTTT. Its protein product is CSARQGGELFF.

The chain recombines TRBV6-6 with TRBJ1-2; D call uncertain. CDR3 size: 13 residues. Trimming removed 0 bases from V and 3 bases from J, with 5 bases in between. CDR1 and CDR2 (germline): MNHNY, SVGAGI (reference sequence). The CDR3 sequence: CASSYSQDYGYTF. In nucleotides, the CDR3 is TGTGCCAGCAGTTACTCGCAGGACTATGGCTACACCTTC.

The CDR3, as DNA: TGTGCCAGCAGTGGGACTAGCGGGAGATACGAGCAGTACTTC. Amino acids: CASSGTSGRYEQYF. The V call is TRBV6-2 or TRBV6-3, the J call TRBJ2-7; 14 positions agree with TRBD2. V was pared by 5 bases and J by 4 bases, with 1 base of the junction left unmatched. Germline-derived CDR1 and CDR2 are MNHEY and SVGEGT. The CDR3 consists of 14 residues.

This chain uses TRBV19 with TRBJ2-7, with TRBD1 matching over 9 bases. Germline CDR1 reads LNHDA; CDR2 reads SQIVND (reference sequence). The CDR3 is made up of 15 amino acids. The ends lost 6 bases at V and 5 bases at J; junction bases unmatched: 11. The CDR3: CASSAYRGQSDEQYF. CDR3 nucleotide sequence: TGTGCCAGTAGCGCGTACAGGGGGCAGAGCGACGAGCAGTACTTC.

CDR3 loop: CASSAGQGAQYF. CDR3 nucleotide sequence: TGTGCCAGCAGCGCCGGACAGGGGGCGCAGTATTTT. The V call is TRBV7-9, the J call TRBJ2-3; 10 nucleotides align to TRBD1. V lost 5 bases to trimming and J lost 10 bases; unmatched junction nucleotides: 3. Germline assignment: CDR1 SEHNR and CDR2 FQNEAQ (reference sequence). The CDR3 totals 12 residues.

The V and J genes are TRBV7-9 and TRBJ2-1; TRBD1 matches at 8 bases. The length of the CDR3 is 14 residues. Germline V gives CDR1 SEHNR, CDR2 FQNEAQ (reference sequence). V was pared by 5 bases and J by 8 bases, with 8 bases of the junction left unmatched. CDR3 sequence (DNA): TGTGCCAGCAGCCCTAGGGGACAGGCGGATGAGCAGTTCTTC. Translation gives CASSPRGQADEQFF. The full variable domain, completed using reference TRBV7-9 and TRBJ2-1, is DTGVSQNPRHKITKRGQNVTFRCDPISEHNRLYWYRQTLGQGPEFLTYFQNEAQLEKSRLLSDRFSAERPKGSFSTLEIQRTEQGDSAMYLCASSPRGQADEQFFGPGTRLTVL.

The chain has TRBV15 and TRBJ2-1; D remains unclear. V shed 0 bases and J shed 8 bases, with 14 bases lying between them. The CDR3 has 15 amino acids. In germline, CDR1 is LNHNV, CDR2 YYDKDF (reference sequence). The CDR3 loop reads CATSREAESIDEQFF. The CDR3 DNA sequence: TGTGCCACCAGCAGAGAGGCTGAGTCCATCGATGAGCAGTTCTTC.

The chain is built from TRBV12-3 or TRBV12-4 and TRBJ1-5; the D gene is possibly TRBD1 (6 bases). This CDR3 comprises 14 residues. Between the trimmed V and J ends, which lost 5 bases and 5 bases, there was a span of 13 bases. This CDR3 reads CASSPGAGDQPQHF. CDR3 sequence (DNA): TGTGCCAGCAGTCCAGGGGCAGGAGATCAGCCCCAGCATTTT.

The J gene is TRBJ1-5, the V gene TRBV20-1, with 7 bases that match TRBD1. This CDR3 is 14 amino acids long. Germline V gives CDR1 DFQATT, CDR2 SNEGSKA (reference sequence). The J segment lost 4 bases and the V segment lost 0 bases, leaving 3 bases of the junction unmatched. CDR3: CSARDGQENQPQHF. The CDR3 DNA is TGCAGTGCTAGAGACGGACAGGAGAATCAGCCCCAGCATTTT.

The V call is TRBV28, the J call TRBJ2-1, with D possibly matching TRBD2 (6 bases). The CDR3 covers 15 residues. From germline, CDR1 is MDHEN and CDR2 SYDVKM. The V end lost 5 bases, the J end lost 4 bases, and 15 bases lay between the germline ends. CDR3 DNA: TGTGCCAGCAGTATGCGGGGTGGCGGTTACAATGAGCAGTTCTTC. It translates to CASSMRGGGYNEQFF. Full variable domain (rest looked up from reference TRBV28 and TRBJ2-1): DVKVTQSSRYLVKRTGEKVFLECVQDMDHENMFWYRQDPGLGLRLIYFSYDVKMKEKGDIPEGYSVSREKKERFSLILESASTNQTSMYLCASSMRGGGYNEQFFGPGTRLTVL.

This clonotype was observed a single time. V is TRBV29-1 and J is TRBJ2-6, with a tentative D call TRBD1 (5 bases). V was shortened by 1 base and J by 2 bases, with 15 bases between the two germline ends. This CDR3 has 17 residues. CDR1 is SQVTM and CDR2 is ANQGSEA in the germline V gene. The CDR3 reads CSVEVVTVNPGANVLTF. DNA of the CDR3: TGCAGCGTTGAAGTCGTGACAGTAAACCCTGGGGCCAACGTCCTGACTTTC.

The V and J genes are TRBV7-2 and TRBJ1-1; D unresolved. Germline CDR1 reads SGHTA; CDR2 reads FQGNSA. The CDR3 is 14 amino acids. The V end was cut by 5 bases, the J end by 4 bases, with 14 bases between. CDR3 DNA sequence: TGTGCCAGCAGCGAACTACGAGGGAGCACTGAAGCTTTCTTT. Translated, it gives CASSELRGSTEAFF.

The chain joins TRBV7-8 to TRBJ2-7, with 9 bases aligning to TRBD1. The J segment lost 2 bases and the V segment lost 4 bases, leaving 3 bases of the junction unmatched. The CDR3 has 14 residues. CDR1 is SGHVS and CDR2 is FQNEAQ in the germline V gene. The CDR3 DNA reads as TGTGCCAGCAGCTCAGACAGGGGGACCTACGAGCAGTACTTC. It is translated as CASSSDRGTYEQYF.

The V gene is TRBV7-6, the J gene TRBJ2-7; D might be TRBD1 (6 bases). CDR1 is SGHVS, CDR2 FNYEAQ, per germline. V was clipped by 0 bases and J by 0 bases, with 12 bases between them. The CDR3 has 16 amino acids. The CDR3 spells CASSLARTESSYEQYF. The CDR3 DNA sequence: TGTGCCAGCAGCTTAGCCCGGACAGAGAGCTCCTACGAGCAGTACTTC.

The rearrangement joins TRBV20-1 to TRBJ2-2, with 10 bases aligning to TRBD2. CDR1 and CDR2 (germline): DFQATT, SNEGSKA (reference sequence). The J segment lost 4 bases and the V segment lost 2 bases, leaving 4 bases of the junction unmatched. The length of the CDR3 is 15 residues. CDR3 nucleotide sequence: TGCAGTGCTAGATCCCCTAGCGGGAGCACCGGGGAGCTGTTTTTT. This encodes CSARSPSGSTGELFF.

V and J are TRBV27 and TRBJ1-1; D possibly corresponds to TRBD1 (6 bases). Germline-derived CDR1 and CDR2 are MNHEY and SMNVEV (reference sequence). V dropped 6 bases and J dropped 7 bases, with 18 bases sitting between them. This CDR3 comprises 14 residues. This CDR3 reads CASRNTGSGSEAFF. The DNA of the CDR3 is TGTGCCAGCAGGAACACAGGGTCCGGGAGTGAAGCTTTCTTT.